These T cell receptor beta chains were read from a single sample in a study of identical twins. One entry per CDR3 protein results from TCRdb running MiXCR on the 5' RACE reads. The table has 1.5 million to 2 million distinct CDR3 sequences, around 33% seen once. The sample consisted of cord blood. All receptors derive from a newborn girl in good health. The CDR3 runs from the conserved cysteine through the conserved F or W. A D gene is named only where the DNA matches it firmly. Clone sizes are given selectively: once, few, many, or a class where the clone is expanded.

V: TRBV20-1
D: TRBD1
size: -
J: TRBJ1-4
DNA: TGCAGTGCTCAGCAGGGGGCAACTAATGAAAAACTGTTTTTT
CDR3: CSAQQGATNEKLFF

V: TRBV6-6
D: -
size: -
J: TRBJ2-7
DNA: TGTGCCAGCAGTTACTCCCCCCACAGGAATACCTACGAGCAGTACTTC
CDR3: CASSYSPHRNTYEQYF

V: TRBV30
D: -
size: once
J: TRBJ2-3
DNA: TGTGCCTGGAGCGCTGTAGGGGGGTCGCAGTATTTT
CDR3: CAWSAVGGSQYF

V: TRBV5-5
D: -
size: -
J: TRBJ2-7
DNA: TGTGCCAGCAGTTTGCGGCAGGTTGTCGGCGAGCAGTACTTC
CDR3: CASSLRQVVGEQYF

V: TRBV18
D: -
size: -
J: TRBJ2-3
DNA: TGTGCCAGCTCACTAGGTTTTAGCACAGATACGCGGTATTTT
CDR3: CASSLGFSTDTRYF

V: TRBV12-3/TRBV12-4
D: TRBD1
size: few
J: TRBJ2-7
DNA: TGTGCCAGCAGTTTAGCGGGACAGTCATACAATGAGCAGTACTTC
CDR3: CASSLAGQSYNEQYF

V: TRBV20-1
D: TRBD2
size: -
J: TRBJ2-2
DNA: TGCAGTGCTGGCGTGGATAGCGGGTCCTACACCGGGGAGCTGTTTTTT
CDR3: CSAGVDSGSYTGELFF

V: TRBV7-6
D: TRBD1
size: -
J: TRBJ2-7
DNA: TGTGCCAGCAGCTCGCTTCTAAAGGGGACAGGGATTATGTACGAGCAGTACTTC
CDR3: CASSSLLKGTGIMYEQYF

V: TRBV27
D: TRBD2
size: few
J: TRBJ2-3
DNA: TGTGCCAGCAGTTTAGGAAGCGGGATTCTCACAGATACGCAGTATTTT
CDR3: CASSLGSGILTDTQYF

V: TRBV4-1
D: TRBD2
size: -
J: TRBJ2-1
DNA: TGCGCCAGCAGCCAAGAGTCATGGCTAGCGGGGGGGTCAAGCTCCTACAATGAGCAGTTCTTC
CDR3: CASSQESWLAGGSSSYNEQFF

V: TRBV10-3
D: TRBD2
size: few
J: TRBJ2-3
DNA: TGTGCCATCAGTGAGAGGGAGGGACTAGCGGGAGGGTTCACGCAGTATTTT
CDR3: CAISEREGLAGGFTQYF

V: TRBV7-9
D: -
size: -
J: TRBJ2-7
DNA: TGTGCCAGCAGCTGTGAATTCTACGAGCAGTACTTC
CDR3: CASSCEFYEQYF

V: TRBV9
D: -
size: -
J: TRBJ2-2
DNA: TGTGCCAGCAGCGTAGCTAAACTAGCCGGGGAGCTGTTTTTT
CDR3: CASSVAKLAGELFF

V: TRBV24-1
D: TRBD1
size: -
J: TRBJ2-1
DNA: TGTGCCACCAGTGCCTTGACAGGGACCGGCTCCTGCAATGAGCAGTTCTTC
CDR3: CATSALTGTGSCNEQFF

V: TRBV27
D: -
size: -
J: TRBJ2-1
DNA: TGTGCCAGCAGTGCGACAGCTATCTACAATGAGCAGTTCTTC
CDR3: CASSATAIYNEQFF